This T cell receptor beta chain was identified in a study of blood T cell repertoires in COVID-19. Study at large: PBMCs, B-cell-depleted T cells, or T cells provided the cDNA or gDNA that made up the material.

Under the authors' procedure: Nucleated cell number was recorded as an estimate derived from reference gene primer amplification. Only in-frame clones appear in the TCRdb table, and some are missing; sequencing was by immunoSEQ multiplex PCR. The DNA was the basis for D and trimming; V, J and clone size are from that table. The data contain about 240,000 clones, about 89% of them singletons. Germline V CDR1 and CDR2: MDHEN, SYDVKM. The CDR3 runs 14 residues. V lost 2 bases to trimming and J lost 9 bases, with 14 bases between them. Individuals drawn from around 25 US areas were roughly 18 to 95 years old. Donors in Cohort 3 who had recovered were those with two negative PCRs, healthcare professional clearance, or resolution of their symptoms.

The chain has TRBV28 and TRBJ2-1; tentative D call: TRBD2 (5 bases). This receptor was obtained from a woman between 25 and 40 years old who had recovered from COVID-19. The sample comprised PBMCs or T cells enriched from blood (not recorded which). The CDR3 is CASSLMARGGEQFF. DNA for the CDR3: TGTGCCAGCAGTTTAATGGCTAGAGGAGGTGAGCAGTTCTTC.